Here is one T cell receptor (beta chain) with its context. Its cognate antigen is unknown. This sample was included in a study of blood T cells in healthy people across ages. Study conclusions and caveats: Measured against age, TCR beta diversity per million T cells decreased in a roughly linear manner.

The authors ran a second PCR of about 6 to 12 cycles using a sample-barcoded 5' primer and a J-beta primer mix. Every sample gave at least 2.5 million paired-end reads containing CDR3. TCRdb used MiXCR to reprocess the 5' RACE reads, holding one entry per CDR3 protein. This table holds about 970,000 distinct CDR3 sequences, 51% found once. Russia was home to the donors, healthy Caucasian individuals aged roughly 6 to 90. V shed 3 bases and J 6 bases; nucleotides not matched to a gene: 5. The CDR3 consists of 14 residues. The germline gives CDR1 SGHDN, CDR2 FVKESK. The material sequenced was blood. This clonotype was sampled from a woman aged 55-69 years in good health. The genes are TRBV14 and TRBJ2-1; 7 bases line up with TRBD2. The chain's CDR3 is CASSHGLVVNEQFF. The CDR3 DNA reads TGTGCCAGCAGCCATGGACTAGTAGTCAATGAGCAGTTCTTC.